This T cell receptor beta chain came from a study of regulatory T cells in long-lasting Graves disease. The trim removed 3 bases at V and 8 bases at J, leaving 6 bases unmatched. Per germline, CDR1 SEHNR and CDR2 FQNEAQ (reference sequence). This CDR3 comprises 15 residues. Time point denoted: newly diagnosed GD, antithyroid drugs for less than 3 months. Following extraction of RNA from PBMCs, that RNA was used to make the TCR library. Construction of the TCR beta libraries employed iRepertoire HTBI primers in conjunction with Arm-PCR of CDR3 regions. TCRdb processed the multiplex PCR reads anew with MiXCR; each CDR3 protein has one entry. This sample has under 500,000 distinct CDR3 sequences; about 15% occur once, and the top ten carry roughly 10%. These data were also reused for a study on T cells in Graves' hyperthyroidism and ophthalmopathy.

This specimen consisted of peripheral blood mononuclear cells (PBMCs), obtained at new diagnosis, from a patient treated with antithyroid drugs. This chain joins TRBV7-9 and TRBJ1-6; 8 bases are a match to TRBD1. The sequence was collected from a woman younger than 45 with Graves disease. The chain's CDR3 is CASSFSRGPHSPLHF. The CDR3 DNA is TGTGCCAGCAGCTTCAGCAGGGGGCCTCATTCACCCCTCCACTTT.